This T cell receptor beta chain emerged from a study of identical twins. TCRdb processed the 5' RACE reads anew with MiXCR; each CDR3 protein has one entry. The sample yields approximately 690,000 distinct CDR3 sequences, 6.1% seen once. The table lists this clonotype with a few counts. Sequencing input: naive T cells sorted from blood. The receptor comes from a man aged 18 to 29 in good health.

The CDR3 reads CASSLADLQSPGNTIYF. Here the CDR3 DNA reads TGTGCCAGCAGCTTAGCGGATCTGCAGTCCCCTGGAAACACCATATATTTT. The chain links TRBV7-2 to TRBJ1-3; D ambiguous. Germline V gene data show CDR1 as SGHTA and CDR2 as FQGNSA. The length of the CDR3 is 17 residues. V lost 0 bases to trimming and J lost 2 bases, with 14 bases between them.